This passage covers 8 T cell receptor beta chains from one sample sequenced in a study of cytomegalovirus exposure and HLA in healthy donors. The PCR had 60 Vbeta and 13 Jbeta primers. Only in-frame clones appear in the TCRdb table, and some are missing; sequencing was by immunoSEQ multiplex PCR. The table has fewer than 130,000 clones, over 65% seen once. Input material: PBMCs. Every receptor here comes from a female donor in good health and CMV-seropositive.

This clone showed up just once. V gene TRBV19 combines with J gene TRBJ1-3, with a possible D match to TRBD1 (6 bases). CDR3 length: 18 residues. Looked up from germline, CDR1 is LNHDA and CDR2 is SQIVND (reference sequence). Trimming removed 1 base at V and 4 bases at J, with 20 bases between. This chain's CDR3 is CASSIVRRGTGHGNTIYF. The CDR3, as DNA: TGTGCCAGTAGTATAGTACGCCGCGGAACGGGACACGGAAACACCATATATTTT. The full variable domain, rest sourced from reference TRBV19 and TRBJ1-3, is DGGITQSPKYLFRKEGQNVTLSCEQNLNHDAMYWYRQDPGQGLRLIYYSQIVNDFQKGDIAEGYSVSREKKESFPLTVTSAQKNPTAFYLCASSIVRRGTGHGNTIYFGEGSWLTVV.

The J gene is TRBJ2-1, the V gene TRBV6-5; 8 bases map to TRBD2. CDR3 length: 15 amino acids. Germline values: CDR1 MNHEY, CDR2 SVGAGI. Germline trimming cut 6 bases from V and 4 bases from J; bases unmatched to any gene: 8. CDR3 in DNA: TGTGCCAGCAGATCCGGGACGGGAGGGTACAATGAGCAGTTCTTC. As protein: CASRSGTGGYNEQFF.

This clone was detected only a few times. The rearrangement uses TRBV4-2 and TRBJ2-4; 7 nucleotides line up with TRBD2. The germline gives CDR1 LGHNA, CDR2 YNFKEQ. J was trimmed by 0 bases and V by 1 base; bases with no gene match: 15. The CDR3 is 20 residues long. CDR3 amino acids: CASSQGVVRDYTLAKNIQYF. The CDR3 nucleotides are TGTGCCAGCAGCCAAGGGGTTGTCAGGGACTACACACTAGCCAAAAACATTCAGTACTTC.

The rearrangement links TRBV28 to TRBJ1-5; D possibly corresponds to TRBD1 (6 bases). CDR1 is MDHEN, CDR2 SYDVKM, per germline. V lost 6 bases, J lost 6 bases, and 18 bases lay in between. The CDR3 runs to 15 residues. CDR3 DNA: TGTGCCAGCAGCCCAACGGGGGGGGCGGGTCAGCCCCAGCATTTT. Translating it yields CASSPTGGAGQPQHF.

The V and J genes are TRBV7-8 and TRBJ2-1; D gene unclear. V gave up 6 bases and J gave up 6 bases, with 18 bases separating them. CDR3 size: 15 residues. Germline loops: CDR1 SGHVS, CDR2 FQNEAQ. The CDR3 region has the DNA TGTGCCAGCAGTATCGCCCGCCACACAATCAATGAGCAGTTCTTC. It yields the protein CASSIARHTINEQFF.

V and J are TRBV4-1 and TRBJ1-4; D might be TRBD1 (6 bases). There are 17 residues in the CDR3. Looked up from germline, CDR1 is MGHRA and CDR2 is YSYEKL. Trimming removed 2 bases at V and 5 bases at J, with 18 bases between. CDR3 bases: TGCGCCAGCAGCCAATCAGGGGCCCTCCCAGGGAATGAAAAACTGTTTTTT. It specifies CASSQSGALPGNEKLFF.

The rearrangement links TRBV5-1 to TRBJ2-5; D call uncertain. The length of the CDR3 is 13 residues. V was pared by 5 bases and J by 0 bases, with 8 bases between. CDR1 is SGHRS and CDR2 is YFSETQ in the germline V gene. CDR3 sequence (DNA): TGCGCCAGCAGGTTCTCGTACCAAGAGACCCAGTACTTC. Translation gives CASRFSYQETQYF.

In its sample, this clone was seen once. The chain uses TRBV6-1 and TRBJ1-2; 8 bases are shared with TRBD1. Germline values: CDR1 MNHNS, CDR2 SASEGT. J lost 5 bases, V lost 1 base, and 3 bases had no gene match. The CDR3 contains 14 residues. The CDR3 region has the DNA TGTGCCAGCAGTGAAGTCGACAGGGGTTATGGCTACACCTTC. Amino acids: CASSEVDRGYGYTF.